The 26 T cell receptor beta chains below all came from one sample that was sequenced in a study of blood T cell repertoires in COVID-19. The repertoire was sequenced with immunoSEQ multiplex PCR; TCRdb's copy has only in-frame clones and lacks some. Of about 100,000 clones in the sample, over 75% were seen once. The sequencing sample was made of peripheral blood. These receptors came from a woman aged 30 to 39 with acute or convalescent COVID-19.

J is TRBJ1-3 and V is TRBV4-1; D is perhaps TRBD1 (5 bases). V was pared by 1 base and J by 4 bases, with 11 bases between. The germline CDR1 and CDR2 sequences are MGHRA and YSYEKL. The CDR3 spans 15 residues. The CDR3 DNA reads TGCGCCAGCAGCCAAGGGGTCGGACACGGAAACACCATATATTTT. This codes for CASSQGVGHGNTIYF.

The chain has TRBV7-8 and TRBJ2-3, with 14 bases identical to TRBD2. Germline V lookup: CDR1 SGHVS, CDR2 FQNEAQ. This CDR3 has 17 amino acids. V was clipped by 1 base and J by 9 bases; unmatched bases: 9. The CDR3 loop reads CASSLGLAGGSRGTQYF. CDR3 bases: TGTGCCAGCAGCTTAGGACTAGCGGGGGGGTCCAGGGGGACGCAGTATTTT.

V gene TRBV4-1 combines with J gene TRBJ2-1, with D unresolved. Trimming left V 1 base short and J 9 bases short, with 4 bases between. Germline V gene lookup returns CDR1 MGHRA and CDR2 YSYEKL. The length of the CDR3 is 11 residues. The CDR3 DNA is TGCGCCAGCAGCCAAGCGGGTGAGCAGTTCTTC. This encodes CASSQAGEQFF.

The chain employs TRBV6-6 and TRBJ2-1; the D gene is possibly TRBD1 (6 bases). Trimming removed 5 bases at V and 2 bases at J, with 10 bases between. CDR3 length: 14 amino acids. Germline loops: CDR1 MNHNY, CDR2 SVGAGI (reference sequence). The CDR3 DNA reads as TGTGCCAGCAGTGACCGGGACACCTACAATGAGCAGTTCTTC. This encodes CASSDRDTYNEQFF.

In DNA form, the CDR3 reads TGTGCCAGTAGCTTTCCAGGGGCTTACGAGCAGTACTTC. Protein sequence: CASSFPGAYEQYF. The V gene is TRBV19, the J gene TRBJ2-7; possible D gene TRBD1, 6 bases. The CDR3 sequence is 13 residues long. Germline values: CDR1 LNHDA, CDR2 SQIVND (reference sequence). Trimming pared 6 bases from V and 4 bases from J, leaving 13 bases between.

This clone was observed many times. V usage is TRBV9 and J usage is TRBJ1-6; D not certain. Trimming removed 4 bases at V and 9 bases at J, with 14 bases between. This CDR3 has 14 amino acids. Per germline, CDR1 SGDLS and CDR2 YYNGEE. This CDR3 reads CASSPGPSGSPLHF. The DNA for the CDR3 is TGTGCCAGCAGCCCGGGTCCCAGTGGTTCACCCCTCCACTTT.

The chain employs TRBV4-1 and TRBJ2-1; 7 nucleotides agree with TRBD1. CDR1 MGHRA and CDR2 YSYEKL come from the germline V gene. The CDR3 has 15 residues. Germline trimming cut 4 bases from V and 1 base from J; bases unmatched to any gene: 4. CDR3 sequence reads: CASSPGQRSYNEQFF. The CDR3 bases are TGCGCCAGCAGCCCGGGACAGCGATCCTACAATGAGCAGTTCTTC.

V and J are TRBV10-1 and TRBJ2-7; possibly TRBD2 for D (5 bases). The CDR3 is 13 residues long. V lost 0 bases and J lost 7, with 10 bases in between. Germline loops: CDR1 WNHNN, CDR2 SYGVQD (reference sequence). This chain's CDR3 is CASSESWTGEQYF. CDR3 in DNA: TGCGCCAGCAGTGAGTCATGGACTGGGGAGCAGTACTTC.

This clone was observed a single time. The V call is TRBV4-1, the J call TRBJ2-2; 8 bases fit TRBD1. CDR3 length equals 15 residues. Germline V CDR1 and CDR2: MGHRA, YSYEKL. V lost 5 bases, J lost 2 bases, and 4 bases stayed unmatched. The CDR3 is CASSMGQANTGELFF. The CDR3 coding sequence is TGCGCCAGCAGCATGGGACAGGCCAACACCGGGGAGCTGTTTTTT.

J is TRBJ2-1 and V is TRBV7-9, with 13 bases matching TRBD2. This CDR3 contains 14 residues. V lost 4 bases, J lost 7 bases, and 1 base stayed unmatched. Germline V CDR1 and CDR2: SEHNR, FQNEAQ (reference sequence). The CDR3 DNA is TGTGCCAGCAGCTGGGGACTAGCGGGGAATGAGCAGTTCTTC. Translation: CASSWGLAGNEQFF.

This chain links TRBV4-1 with TRBJ1-4; possible D gene TRBD1, 5 bases. This CDR3 spans 14 amino acids. V shed 1 base and J shed 5 bases, with 8 bases lying between them. Germline-derived CDR1 and CDR2 are MGHRA and YSYEKL. The CDR3 sequence is CASSQAQGNEKLFF. The DNA of the CDR3 is TGCGCCAGCAGCCAAGCGCAGGGAAATGAAAAACTGTTTTTT.

V and J are TRBV12-5 and TRBJ2-6; D possibly corresponds to TRBD2 (5 bases). The V end was cut by 2 bases, the J end by 0 bases, with 17 bases between. CDR1 is LGHNT and CDR2 is FRNRAP in the germline V gene. The CDR3 is 19 residues long. The CDR3 DNA reads TGTGCTAGTGGTTTGCGGTATTTGGGAGTCAACTCTGGGGCCAACGTCCTGACTTTC. Its protein product is CASGLRYLGVNSGANVLTF.

The rearrangement links TRBV11-2 to TRBJ1-1; D gene unclear. V was pared by 0 bases and J by 1 base, with 6 bases between. Germline V gene data show CDR1 as SGHAT and CDR2 as FQNNGV. The CDR3 runs 14 residues. The CDR3 spells CASSLERGNTEAFF. CDR3 nucleotide sequence: TGTGCCAGCAGCTTAGAGAGAGGGAACACTGAAGCTTTCTTT.

The V call is TRBV5-6, the J call TRBJ1-5; unclear D gene. Germline V gives CDR1 SGHDT, CDR2 YYEEEE. The V end lost 0 bases, the J end lost 6 bases, and 4 bases lay between the germline ends. The CDR3 runs 12 residues. In DNA, the CDR3 is TGTGCCAGCAGCTTGGGGAGTCAGCCCCAGCATTTT. Amino acid sequence: CASSLGSQPQHF.

This sequence joins TRBV15 and TRBJ2-3; 7 bases are shared with TRBD2. J gave up 2 bases and V 1 base, and 3 bases lay outside the gene matches. Looked up from germline, CDR1 is LNHNV and CDR2 is YYDKDF (reference sequence). This CDR3 has 15 residues. The chain's CDR3 is CATSRGLANTDTQYF. CDR3 bases: TGTGCCACCAGCAGAGGACTAGCCAACACAGATACGCAGTATTTT.

The rearrangement uses TRBV5-1 and TRBJ2-7; D not resolved. V shed 0 bases and J shed 0 bases, with 10 bases lying between them. Germline CDR1 and CDR2: SGHRS and YFSETQ. The CDR3 is made up of 15 amino acids. DNA for the CDR3: TGCGCCAGCAGCTTGGTAGTCGAAAGCTCCTACGAGCAGTACTTC. Its protein is CASSLVVESSYEQYF.

The chain couples TRBV9 to TRBJ2-1; 9 bases fit TRBD2. Germline V gene sequence: CDR1 SGDLS, CDR2 YYNGEE. V dropped 4 bases and J dropped 8; count of bases not matched to a gene: 10. The CDR3 covers 15 residues. CDR3: CASSSQRGAEDEQFF. As DNA, the CDR3 is TGTGCCAGCAGCTCACAGCGGGGGGCCGAGGATGAGCAGTTCTTC.

This chain joins TRBV7-6 and TRBJ2-2; TRBD1 agrees at 10 bases. J was trimmed by 8 bases and V by 2 bases; bases with no gene match: 8. The CDR3 totals 16 residues. CDR1 and CDR2 from the germline V gene are SGHVS and FNYEAQ. The CDR3 bases are TGTGCCAGCAGCTTAAGGGACAGGGGCTTTACGGGGGAGCTGTTTTTT. This sequence encodes CASSLRDRGFTGELFF.

The chain recombines TRBV6-5 with TRBJ1-1; D gene ambiguous. V lost 7 bases, J lost 3 bases, and 15 bases lay in between. CDR3 size: 14 residues. CDR1 is MNHEY and CDR2 is SVGAGI in the germline V gene. This CDR3 reads CASTPHLRHTEAFF. In nucleotides, the CDR3 is TGTGCCAGCACCCCCCACCTGCGTCACACTGAAGCTTTCTTT.

In its sample, this clone was seen a few times. V and J are TRBV3-1 (or the pseudogene TRBV3-2) and TRBJ1-5; D possibly corresponds to TRBD1 (5 bases). The V and J ends lost 6 bases and 6 bases respectively, with 12 bases between them. Germline CDR1 reads LGHDT; CDR2 reads YNNKEL (reference sequence). This CDR3 has 13 amino acids. The CDR3 DNA sequence: TGTGCCAGCAGTATTCAGGGTCTTCAGCCCCAGCATTTT. Encoded protein: CASSIQGLQPQHF.

This clone showed up just once. The CDR3 loop is CASSRDSGWNTEAFF. CDR3 nucleotide sequence: TGTGCCAGCAGTCGGGACTCGGGTTGGAACACTGAAGCTTTCTTT. V usage is TRBV6-5 and J usage is TRBJ1-1; D might be TRBD1 (5 bases). The CDR3 runs to 15 residues. The germline V and J ends were trimmed by 5 bases and 1 base, with 14 bases remaining between them. Germline values: CDR1 MNHEY, CDR2 SVGAGI.

Written as DNA, the CDR3 is TGCAGTGCTAGTGTAGAGAAGCATCAGCCCCAGCATTTT. It codes for CSASVEKHQPQHF. The V and J genes are TRBV20-1 and TRBJ1-5; D unclear. Germline V gives CDR1 DFQATT, CDR2 SNEGSKA (reference sequence). The CDR3 loop spans 13 amino acids. V was pared by 3 bases and J by 5 bases, with 11 bases between.

This clone was recorded a few times. Within the sample, other DNA sequences also encode this same CDR3. The genes are TRBV11-2 and TRBJ2-2; D may be TRBD2 (7 bases). V was clipped by 5 bases and J by 0 bases, with 16 bases between them. In germline, CDR1 is SGHAT, CDR2 FQNNGV. The CDR3 runs to 17 residues. CDR3 nucleotides: TGTGCCAGCAGCCCAAGGGGGGGGGCCGCGAACACCGGGGAGCTGTTTTTT. Encoded protein: CASSPRGGAANTGELFF.

CDR3 bases: TGTGCCAGCACCCTCCCGCAGGGGGGTCAGCCCCAGCATTTT. Amino acids: CASTLPQGGQPQHF. This chain joins TRBV28 and TRBJ1-5; TRBD1 matches 7 bases. In germline, CDR1 is MDHEN, CDR2 SYDVKM. After removal of 7 bases from V and 6 bases from J, the junction contained 9 bases not matched to a gene. There are 14 residues in the CDR3.

The CDR3 protein is CASSLAGAGTDTQYF. Written as DNA, the CDR3 is TGTGCCAGCAGTTTAGCGGGGGCCGGCACAGATACGCAGTATTTT. The gene calls are TRBV27 and TRBJ2-3; a possible D gene is TRBD2 (7 bases). The CDR3 extends over 15 amino acids. Germline-derived CDR1 and CDR2 are MNHEY and SMNVEV (reference sequence). V shed 2 bases and J shed 1 base, with 10 bases lying between them.

The V gene is TRBV15, the J gene TRBJ2-3, with D possibly being TRBD1 (7 bases). The CDR3 has 16 amino acids. Trimming removed 3 bases from V and 0 bases from J, with 13 bases in between. Germline loops: CDR1 LNHNV, CDR2 YYDKDF (reference sequence). The CDR3 loop is CATSRRDSGSTDTQYF. CDR3 nucleotide sequence: TGTGCCACCAGCAGGCGGGACAGCGGTAGCACAGATACGCAGTATTTT.